Listed here are 30 T cell receptor beta chains from one sample, sequenced in a study of STAT5B mutations in CD4+ large granular lymphocyte leukemia. Clones were read by immunoSEQ multiplex PCR, and TCRdb kept only the in-frame ones, dropping some. The sample lists approximately 30,000 clones, 70% to 85% occurring once. Sequencing used CD4+ T cells from blood buffy coats. All receptors come from a human donor in good health.

This clone has more than one count but fewer than ten. The chain combines TRBV2 with TRBJ1-4; D not certain. Germline V gene data show CDR1 as SNHLY and CDR2 as FYNNEI. The V end was cut by 6 bases, the J end by 8 bases, with 7 bases between. CDR3 length equals 11 residues. Here the CDR3 DNA reads TGTGCCAGCAGCTATGGGGAAAAACTGTTTTTT. This codes for CASSYGEKLFF. The whole variable domain, filled in from reference TRBV2 and TRBJ1-4, reads EPEVTQTPSHQVTQMGQEVILRCVPISNHLYFYWYRQILGQKVEFLVSFYNNEISEKSEIFDDQFSVERPDGSNFTLKIRSTKLEDSAMYFCASSYGEKLFFGSGTQLSVL.

The chain couples TRBV5-5 to TRBJ2-7; a possible D gene is TRBD1 (6 bases). Germline V gene lookup returns CDR1 SGHKS and CDR2 YYEKEE (reference sequence). Between the trimmed V and J ends, which lost 4 bases and 2 bases, there was a span of 13 bases. The CDR3 loop spans 14 amino acids. The CDR3 DNA reads TGTGCCAGCAGCACGACGGACAGAACCTACGAGCAGTACTTC. As protein: CASSTTDRTYEQYF. Looking up the rest from reference TRBV5-5 and TRBJ2-7 gives the full variable domain: DAGVTQSPTHLIKTRGQQVTLRCSPISGHKSVSWYQQVLGQGPQFIFQYYEKEERGRGNFPDRFSARQFPNYSSELNVNALLLGDSALYLCASSTTDRTYEQYFGPGTRLTVT.

The rearrangement joins TRBV5-4 to TRBJ1-6; 8 nucleotides align to TRBD1. V gave up 1 base and J gave up 3 bases; unmatched junction bases: 0. Germline-derived CDR1 and CDR2 are SGHNT and YYREEE (reference sequence). The length of the CDR3 is 15 residues. CDR3: CASSLTGGYNSPLHF. DNA for the CDR3: TGTGCCAGCAGCTTGACAGGGGGCTATAATTCACCCCTCCACTTT.

This clone is a singleton in its sample. The V gene is TRBV6-1, the J gene TRBJ2-5; 8 bases match TRBD1. The DNA end lines up better with TRBJ2-7; the J call may be wrong. This CDR3 region has 13 residues. Germline assignment: CDR1 MNHNS and CDR2 SASEGT. CDR3 loop: CATEQDRDYEQYF. The CDR3 DNA sequence: TGTGCCACCGAACAGGACAGGGACTACGAGCAGTACTTC.

This clone was seen a few times. The genes are TRBV7-2 and TRBJ1-1; D uncertain. Germline CDR1 and CDR2: SGHTA and FQGNSA. Trimming left V 3 bases short and J 4 bases short, with 12 bases between. This CDR3 is built from 14 residues. CDR3 sequence reads: CASSFRNPRTEAFF. DNA for the CDR3: TGTGCCAGCAGCTTTCGGAACCCCCGCACTGAAGCTTTCTTT.

The rearrangement uses TRBV9 and TRBJ2-1, with D maybe TRBD2 (5 bases). Trimming took off 4 bases at V and 2 bases at J, with 13 bases between the two ends. Germline values: CDR1 SGDLS, CDR2 YYNGEE. The CDR3 runs 15 residues. The CDR3 loop is CASSQTRSPYNEQFF. The CDR3 bases are TGTGCCAGCAGCCAAACTAGGAGCCCCTACAATGAGCAGTTCTTC.

The CDR3: CASSLMGTGANYGYTF. The CDR3 nucleotides read TGTGCCAGCAGCTTGATGGGGACAGGGGCTAACTATGGCTACACCTTC. The chain employs TRBV5-6 and TRBJ1-2, with 10 bases that match TRBD1. This CDR3 region has 16 residues. J lost 0 bases, V lost 1 base, and 3 bases had no gene match. Germline-derived CDR1 and CDR2 are SGHDT and YYEEEE.

The chain couples TRBV19 to TRBJ2-3; 14 bases map to TRBD2. Germline V gene data show CDR1 as LNHDA and CDR2 as SQIVND (reference sequence). The trim removed 5 bases at V and 3 bases at J, leaving 7 bases unmatched. The CDR3 is 17 residues long. CDR3 in amino acids: CASSLSGTSGRTDTQYF. Written as DNA, the CDR3 is TGTGCCAGTAGTCTCTCTGGGACTAGCGGGAGAACAGATACGCAGTATTTT.

V and J are TRBV5-4 and TRBJ2-7; D unresolved. The germline CDR1 and CDR2 sequences are SGHNT and YYREEE (reference sequence). Trimming pared 2 bases from V and 2 bases from J, leaving 11 bases between. The CDR3 has 14 amino acids. The CDR3 nucleotides read TGTGCCAGCAGCTTCCGATCCCGGGCCTACGAGCAGTACTTC. It translates to CASSFRSRAYEQYF. The complete variable domain, with remaining parts taken from reference TRBV5-4 and TRBJ2-7, reads ETGVTQSPTHLIKTRGQQVTLRCSSQSGHNTVSWYQQALGQGPQFIFQYYREEENGRGNFPPRFSGLQFPNYSSELNVNALELDDSALYLCASSFRSRAYEQYFGPGTRLTVT.

CDR3 coding DNA: TGCAGCGCCCAAACAGGGATCGGCACTGAAGCTTTCTTT. As protein: CSAQTGIGTEAFF. V usage is TRBV29-1 and J usage is TRBJ1-1, with D perhaps TRBD1 (6 bases). Trimming shortened V by 7 bases and J by 4 bases, and 16 bases separated the two germline ends. Germline CDR1 SQVTM, CDR2 ANQGSEA. The CDR3 consists of 13 residues.

V gene TRBV18 combines with J gene TRBJ1-1; no clear D. Between the trimmed V and J ends, which lost 6 bases and 1 base, there was a span of 6 bases. Germline-derived CDR1 and CDR2 are KGHSH and LQKENI. The CDR3 runs to 12 residues. The CDR3 sequence: CASSPGNTEAFF. The CDR3 DNA reads as TGTGCCAGCTCCCCCGGGAACACTGAAGCTTTCTTT.

V and J are TRBV30 and TRBJ2-3, with 10 bases lining up with TRBD1. The length of the CDR3 is 15 residues. Looked up from germline, CDR1 is GTSNPN and CDR2 is SVGIG (reference sequence). The V and J ends lost 3 bases and 0 bases, in that order; junction bases with no gene match: 3. CDR3 protein: CAWSEDRGSTDTQYF. CDR3 DNA sequence: TGTGCCTGGAGCGAGGACAGGGGGAGCACAGATACGCAGTATTTT. The full variable domain, in which reference TRBV30 and TRBJ2-3 provide the parts outside the CDR3, is SQTIHQWPATLVQPVGSPLSLECTVEGTSNPNLYWYRQAAGRGLQLLFYSVGIGQISSEVPQNLSASRPQDRQFILSSKKLLLSDSGFYLCAWSEDRGSTDTQYFGPGTRLTVL.

The V and J genes are TRBV6-6 and TRBJ2-5, with 10 nucleotides matching TRBD2. The junction had 4 bases not matched to a gene; V was cut back by 5 bases and J by 4 bases. CDR1 MNHNY and CDR2 SVGAGI come from the germline V gene (reference sequence). The length of the CDR3 is 14 residues. CDR3 in DNA: TGTGCCAGCAGTCAAAAGCGGGGGGGAGAGACCCAGTACTTC. It is translated as CASSQKRGGETQYF.

This chain joins TRBV4-2 and TRBJ1-2; 9 bases map to TRBD1. Germline V gives CDR1 LGHNA, CDR2 YNFKEQ. V dropped 3 bases and J dropped 2; count of bases not matched to a gene: 7. The CDR3 totals 16 residues. CDR3 coding DNA: TGTGCCAGCAGCCAGCTAACAGGGGGCGCGAACTATGGCTACACCTTC. This codes for CASSQLTGGANYGYTF.

V gene TRBV7-2 combines with J gene TRBJ2-7, with D uncertain. The germline gives CDR1 SGHTA, CDR2 FQGNSA. The V and J ends lost 5 bases and 0 bases respectively, with 17 bases between them. The CDR3 is made up of 16 amino acids. As DNA, the CDR3 is TGTGCCAGCAGCCCCCACGTACAGCGCAGCTCCTACGAGCAGTACTTC. Translating it yields CASSPHVQRSSYEQYF.

Comments on this clone: The junction shows a germline mismatch at one end, possibly a read error. This chain connects TRBV5-1 to TRBJ2-7; 7 positions agree with TRBD2. The CDR3 consists of 14 residues. From germline, CDR1 is SGHRS and CDR2 YFSETQ. The CDR3 is CAGRKAGVEYEQYF. The DNA of the CDR3 is TGCGCCGGCAGGAAGGCGGGAGTGGAGTACGAGCAGTACTTC.

The chain employs TRBV29-1 and TRBJ2-3; 7 positions match TRBD2. Germline CDR1 SQVTM, CDR2 ANQGSEA. The CDR3 has 14 residues. V dropped 8 bases and J dropped 0; count of bases not matched to a gene: 8. CDR3 in amino acids: CSISVSGSTDTQYF. The CDR3 DNA is TGCAGCATTTCTGTTAGCGGGAGCACAGATACGCAGTATTTT.

The chain recombines TRBV7-2 with TRBJ2-7, with D perhaps assigned TRBD1 or TRBD2 (5 bases each). V was pared by 1 base and J by 7 bases, with 14 bases between. Looked up from germline, CDR1 is SGHTA and CDR2 is FQGNSA. This CDR3 has 14 amino acids. CDR3 coding DNA: TGTGCCAGCAGCTTAGTCGAGGGGCAGCGGGAGCAGTACTTC. This codes for CASSLVEGQREQYF.

V usage is TRBV6-5 and J usage is TRBJ1-5; perhaps TRBD1 as D (5 bases). Germline values: CDR1 MNHEY, CDR2 SVGAGI. The CDR3 runs to 14 residues. V lost 2 bases, J lost 3 bases, and 8 bases lay in between. The CDR3 loop reads CASSYDSINQPQHF. The DNA for the CDR3 is TGTGCCAGCAGTTACGACAGCATCAATCAGCCCCAGCATTTT.

This sequence joins TRBV19 and TRBJ1-1; D is unresolved. CDR1 is LNHDA, CDR2 SQIVND, per germline (reference sequence). The CDR3 spans 13 residues. Trimming removed 6 bases from V and 1 base from J, with 9 bases in between. CDR3 coding DNA: TGTGCCAGTAGCGAGCAGACGAACACTGAAGCTTTCTTT. It encodes CASSEQTNTEAFF.

J is TRBJ1-2 and V is TRBV6-5; tentative D call: TRBD1 (6 bases). Deletions cut 2 bases from V and 5 bases from J, with 15 bases between. The CDR3 totals 15 residues. Germline CDR1 reads MNHEY; CDR2 reads SVGAGI. Here the CDR3 DNA reads TGTGCCAGCAGTTACGGGGGGGGCGCGGAGTATGGCTACACCTTC. It codes for CASSYGGGAEYGYTF.

This clone has only a few counts. The chain has TRBV7-8 and TRBJ1-3; tentative D call: TRBD1 (5 bases). Germline assignment: CDR1 SGHVS and CDR2 FQNEAQ. The CDR3 runs to 16 residues. The V end lost 5 bases, the J end lost 0 bases, and 14 bases lay between the germline ends. CDR3 DNA sequence: TGTGCCAGCAGCCCTCGGGACCCCTACTCTGGAAACACCATATATTTT. Its protein product is CASSPRDPYSGNTIYF.

This chain connects TRBV28 to TRBJ2-7; TRBD1 matches 10 bases. The CDR3 has 14 residues. Trimming removed 7 bases from V and 1 base from J; junction bases left unmatched: 4. CDR1 and CDR2 from the germline V gene are MDHEN and SYDVKM. CDR3 DNA sequence: TGTGCCAGCACCCTGGGACAGGGGTCCTACGAGCAGTACTTC. It encodes CASTLGQGSYEQYF.

This sequence joins TRBV2 and TRBJ2-7; 13 bases map to TRBD2. J gave up 0 bases and V 6 bases, and 5 bases lay outside the gene matches. This CDR3 is built from 16 residues. CDR1 is SNHLY, CDR2 FYNNEI, per germline. This chain's CDR3 is CASSRGLAGASYEQYF. The CDR3 DNA sequence: TGTGCCAGCAGCCGCGGACTAGCGGGGGCCTCCTACGAGCAGTACTTC.

The genes are TRBV19 and TRBJ2-5; tentative D call: TRBD2 (5 bases). The CDR3 length is 15 residues. The ends were cut back, 3 bases at V and 5 bases at J, with 16 bases in the middle. Germline loops: CDR1 LNHDA, CDR2 SQIVND (reference sequence). The CDR3, as DNA: TGTGCCAGTAGTATCAGTGGGAGTAGTCGGGAGACCCAGTACTTC. Encoded protein: CASSISGSSRETQYF.

This sequence joins TRBV5-1 and TRBJ2-1; the match to TRBD2 covers 10 bases. Germline V gives CDR1 SGHRS, CDR2 YFSETQ. The CDR3 totals 17 residues. The ends lost 1 base at V and 5 bases at J; junction bases unmatched: 9. The CDR3: CASSLKVSLAGDNEQFF. CDR3 nucleotides: TGCGCCAGCAGCTTGAAAGTAAGCCTAGCGGGAGACAATGAGCAGTTCTTC. Based on the CDR3 plus reference TRBV5-1 and TRBJ2-1, the full variable domain is KAGVTQTPRYLIKTRGQQVTLSCSPISGHRSVSWYQQTPGQGLQFLFEYFSETQRNKGNFPGRFSGRQFSNSRSEMNVSTLELGDSALYLCASSLKVSLAGDNEQFFGPGTRLTVL.

This rearrangement joins TRBV19 to TRBJ2-6; the D is unclear. Germline V gene lookup returns CDR1 LNHDA and CDR2 SQIVND (reference sequence). There are 15 residues in the CDR3. The V end lost 5 bases, the J end lost 1 base, and 9 bases lay between the germline ends. The CDR3 is CASSALLSGANVLTF. The CDR3 nucleotides are TGTGCCAGTAGTGCCCTACTTTCTGGGGCCAACGTCCTGACTTTC.

V gene TRBV5-6 combines with J gene TRBJ2-5, with TRBD1 as a possible D gene (5 bases). This CDR3 comprises 18 residues. V lost 0 bases and J lost 1, with 19 bases in between. Germline lookup yields CDR1 SGHDT and CDR2 YYEEEE. The CDR3 loop reads CASSLGQGSSRFQETQYF. Written as DNA, the CDR3 is TGTGCCAGCAGCTTGGGGCAGGGTAGTTCGCGGTTCCAAGAGACCCAGTACTTC.

The chain uses TRBV6-1 and TRBJ1-4; perhaps TRBD1 as D (6 bases). Germline values: CDR1 MNHNS, CDR2 SASEGT. V was trimmed by 8 bases and J by 3 bases, leaving 10 bases between them. This CDR3 is built from 13 residues. The CDR3 here is CASQGTSNEKLFF. The CDR3 DNA reads TGTGCCAGCCAGGGGACATCTAATGAAAAACTGTTTTTT.

The genes are TRBV19 and TRBJ2-7; 9 nucleotides align to TRBD2. CDR1 and CDR2 from the germline V gene are LNHDA and SQIVND (reference sequence). J gave up 3 bases and V 0 bases, and 9 bases lay outside the gene matches. CDR3 length equals 17 residues. The CDR3: CASSIEGEREAYYEQYF. Here the CDR3 DNA reads TGTGCCAGTAGTATAGAGGGGGAGCGGGAGGCTTACTACGAGCAGTACTTC.